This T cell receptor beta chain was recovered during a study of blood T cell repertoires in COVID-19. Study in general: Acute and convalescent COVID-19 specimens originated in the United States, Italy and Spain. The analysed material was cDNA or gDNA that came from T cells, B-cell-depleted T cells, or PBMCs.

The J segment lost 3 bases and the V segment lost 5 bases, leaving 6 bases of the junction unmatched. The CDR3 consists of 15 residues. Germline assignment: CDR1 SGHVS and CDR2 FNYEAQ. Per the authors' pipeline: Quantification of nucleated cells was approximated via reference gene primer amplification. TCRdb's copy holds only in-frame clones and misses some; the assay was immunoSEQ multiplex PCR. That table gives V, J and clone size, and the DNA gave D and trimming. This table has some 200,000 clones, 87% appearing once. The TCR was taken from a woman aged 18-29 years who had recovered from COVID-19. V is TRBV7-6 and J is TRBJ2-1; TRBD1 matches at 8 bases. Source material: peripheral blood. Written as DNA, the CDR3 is TGTGCCAGCAGCCCCGGACAGGGAATCTACAATGAGCAGTTCTTC. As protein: CASSPGQGIYNEQFF.